This section outlines one T cell receptor beta chain sequence together with its context. Terminally differentiated effector memory CD45RA+ cells were left out of the naive CD8 fraction, which was CD45RO-negative and positively selected for CCR7. Germline-derived CDR1 and CDR2 are MDHEN and SYDVKM. This CDR3 spans 14 amino acids. V was clipped by 5 bases and J by 5 bases; unmatched bases: 8. This sample is part of a study of shared clonotypes between healthy human individuals. Here immunoSEQ multiplex PCR was the method, and the copy in TCRdb shows in-frame clones only, minus some. The data show about 2,200,000 clones, with 85% to 95% seen just once and around 1.7% held by the top ten.

The specimen was naive CD8+ T cells from PBMCs. The gene calls are TRBV28 and TRBJ2-5; 7 bases map to TRBD2. The clonotype was recovered from a man aged 18 to 30 in good health. Some clones in this sample may be carry-over from other donors' samples. In DNA form, the CDR3 reads TGTGCCAGCAGTCCTCGCCTGGGGGGGGAGACCCAGTACTTC. Protein sequence: CASSPRLGGETQYF.